This TCR beta chain was retrieved from a study of response to subunit inactivated influenza vaccine. Study findings and constraints: Researchers suggested that each seasonal influenza vaccination recruits few new T cells.

TCRdb independently ran MiXCR on the RT-PCR reads; one entry per CDR3 protein. The sample has 450,000 to 700,000 distinct CDR3 sequences, 14% seen once; the top ten hold over 8.5%. About this clonotype: The antigen is not known.

The V end was cut by 6 bases, the J end by 7 bases, with 13 bases between. There are 12 residues in the CDR3. CDR1 DFQATT and CDR2 SNEGSKA come from the germline V gene (reference sequence). The chain carries TRBV20-1 and TRBJ2-1, with D possibly being TRBD1 (5 bases). This specimen consisted of PBMCs from blood, obtained about 11 days after vaccination. The TCR originated in a man aged 45-65 years who received an inactivated influenza vaccine. CDR3 DNA sequence: TGCAGTGCCAGGGTCCCTCTTAATGAGCAGTTCTTC. It translates to CSARVPLNEQFF.